This TCR beta chain was captured by sequencing in a study of identical twins (dated by TCRdb to about 2016). Notes on the research overall: TCR alpha and beta repertoires from monozygotic twins, unrelated adults of various ages and cord blood were deep-sequenced to test whether fetal clonotypes persist. To rule out contamination, replicate twin experiments were performed at different times with different library preparation protocols. Results and caveats for the whole study, not just this receptor: Compared with coincidental sharing between unrelated individuals, out-of-frame TCR alpha sequences shared between twins had an excess of sequences with low generation probability. In beta out-of-frame sequences, excess twin sharing was weaker, because having fewer shared sequences lowered the signal-to-noise ratio. In monozygotic twins, out-of-frame TCR alpha sharing was systematically underestimated by recombination models, although the models agreed with sharing between unrelated individuals. Zero-insertion analyses could be partly confounded by invariant T cells such as MAIT and iNKT, though diverse VJ usage argued against such confounding for most clonotypes. Because the same donors could not be followed over many years, the conclusions relied on cross-sectional statistical analysis. Abundant cord blood beta clonotypes had fewer insertions, young adult naive repertoires showed a similar but weaker trend, and memory repertoires showed no such trend.

A remark on this clonotype: Its antigen specificity is not known. There are no base qualities to consult, and no much larger clone falls within one base.

Between the V and J ends, shortened by 3 bases and 2 bases respectively, the junction contains 8 bases. The germline V gene gives CDR1 as SGHTA and CDR2 as FQGNSA. The CDR3 sequence holds 14 residues, the cysteine and phenylalanine included. Only the CDR3 part of the read is kept: 42 bases, read in frame from the first base. Every donor in the study was a healthy Caucasian. Three pairs of female monozygotic twins, all aged about 18 to 29 years, made up the twin cohort. Peripheral blood mononuclear cells were used as the source from which RNA for TCR libraries was isolated. Library method: 5' RACE. Instrument used: Illumina HiSeq 2000. A universal primer binding site was introduced by template switching, and a unique molecular identifier was present in the final cDNA, enabling accurate counting of TCR cDNA molecules. Specific primers in the conserved constant-segment region were used to synthesize first-strand cDNA for the TCR alpha and beta chains. To control for contamination, each cDNA library was double barcoded with a SMART-Mk sample barcode plus Illumina barcodes. TruSeq adapter sequences along with Illumina sample barcodes were introduced in two successive PCR steps. The TCR alpha and beta cDNA libraries were sequenced on the Illumina HiSeq platform using custom primers. In the paper's pipeline: Raw reads were processed with MiGEC to extract unique molecular identifiers, and MiXCR was used to determine CDR3 positions. Recombination models were inferred per individual with the repgenHMM and IGoR tools using an EM algorithm. Shared clonotype analysis was performed with the tcR package in R, normalizing sharing by the product of cloneset sizes. Out-of-frame nonproductive sequences were analyzed to study raw recombination free of thymic and clonal selection effects. TCRdb redid the processing of the public reads, applying fastp at Q25 and MiXCR, and retained in-frame beta chains. Here each entry gathers all rows of one CDR3 protein and keeps the most common genes and DNA. It is TCRdb's table, rather than the study itself, that gives the V and J calls and clone size. The sample records about 900,000 distinct CDR3 sequences, 10% to 15% of which are singletons. In total, the top ten clones hold 1.5% to 2% of the sample.

The same specimen was also included in a second study, on yellow fever vaccine responses in identical twins. From that second study: According to the authors, the vaccine-induced T cell response in identical twins seemed to be partly convergent and partly specific to each individual. The study precisely tracked vaccine-responding T cell clones in identical twins.

The TCR was taken from a woman aged 18-29 years in good health. The material sequenced was PBMCs. The chain couples TRBV7-2 to TRBJ1-3; the D gene is unclear. The CDR3 protein is CASSFATAGNTIYF. The nucleotides are TGTGCCAGCAGCTTCGCAACGGCTGGAAACACCATATATTTT.